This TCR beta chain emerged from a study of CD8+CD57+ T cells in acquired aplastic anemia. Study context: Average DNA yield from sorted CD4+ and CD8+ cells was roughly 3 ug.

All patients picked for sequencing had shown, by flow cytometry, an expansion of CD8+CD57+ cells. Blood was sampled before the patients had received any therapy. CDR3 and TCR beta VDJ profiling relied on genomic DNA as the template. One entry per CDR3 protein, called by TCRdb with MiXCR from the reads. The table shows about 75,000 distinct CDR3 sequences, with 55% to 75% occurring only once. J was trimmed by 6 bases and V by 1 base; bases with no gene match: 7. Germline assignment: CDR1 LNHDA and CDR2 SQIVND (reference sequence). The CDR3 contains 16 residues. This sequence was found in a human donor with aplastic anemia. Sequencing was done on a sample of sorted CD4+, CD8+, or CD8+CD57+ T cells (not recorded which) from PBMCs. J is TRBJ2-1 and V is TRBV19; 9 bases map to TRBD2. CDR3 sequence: CASSIVAGGVTNEQFF. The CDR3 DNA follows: TGTGCCAGTAGTATAGTGGCGGGAGGGGTGACCAATGAGCAGTTCTTC.